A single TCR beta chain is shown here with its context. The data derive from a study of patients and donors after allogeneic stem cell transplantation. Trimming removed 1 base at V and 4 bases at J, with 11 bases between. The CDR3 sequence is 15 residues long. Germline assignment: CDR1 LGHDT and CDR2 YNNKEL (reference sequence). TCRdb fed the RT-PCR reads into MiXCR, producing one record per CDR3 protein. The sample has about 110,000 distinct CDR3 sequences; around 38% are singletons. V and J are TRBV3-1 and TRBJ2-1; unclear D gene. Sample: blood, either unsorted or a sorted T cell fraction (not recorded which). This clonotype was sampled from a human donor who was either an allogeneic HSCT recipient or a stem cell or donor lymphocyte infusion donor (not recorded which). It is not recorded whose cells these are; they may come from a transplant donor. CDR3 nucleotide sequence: TGTGCCAGCAGCCAAGTAGTGACCAAGTACAATGAGCAGTTCTTC. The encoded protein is CASSQVVTKYNEQFF.